Below are 32 T cell receptor beta chains sequenced from a single sample in a study of blood T cell repertoires in COVID-19. Using immunoSEQ multiplex PCR, the repertoire was profiled, and TCRdb retains in-frame clones only, with some absent. This sample carries approximately 310,000 clones, 70% to 90% of them seen once, and the ten largest clones take over 2%. Sample: PBMCs or T cells enriched from blood (not recorded which). These receptors all come from a man aged 25 to 40 who had recovered from COVID-19.

As DNA, the CDR3 is TGTGCCATCAAACCACAGGGTCCCACTGAAGCTTTCTTT. Translating it yields CAIKPQGPTEAFF. The chain joins TRBV10-3 to TRBJ1-1, with a tentative D call TRBD1 (6 bases). Germline V gives CDR1 ENHRY, CDR2 SYGVKD. The length of the CDR3 is 13 residues. V was clipped by 7 bases and J by 4 bases, with 13 bases between them.

The V call is TRBV27, the J call TRBJ1-4, with D perhaps TRBD1 (6 bases). CDR3 length: 14 residues. In germline, CDR1 is MNHEY, CDR2 SMNVEV (reference sequence). V shed 7 bases and J shed 8 bases, with 17 bases lying between them. The CDR3 sequence is CASTSRGEGEKLFF. The CDR3 region has the DNA TGTGCCAGCACCTCCAGGGGCGAGGGGGAAAAACTGTTTTTT.

The chain uses TRBV5-1 and TRBJ1-5; D is ambiguous. In germline, CDR1 is SGHRS, CDR2 YFSETQ. The length of the CDR3 is 14 residues. Trimming took 1 base from V and 6 from J, leaving 11 bases between them. CDR3 DNA: TGCGCCAGCAGCTTGAGTGACCCGGGTCAGCCCCAGCATTTT. Residues: CASSLSDPGQPQHF.

The chain couples TRBV5-1 to TRBJ2-1; D possibly corresponds to TRBD1 (6 bases). The CDR3 is 11 amino acids. Germline CDR1 is SGHRS and CDR2 is YFSETQ. With 4 bases removed from V and 10 bases from J, the gap between germline ends came to 9 bases. DNA for the CDR3: TGCGCCAGCAGCAGCGGACAGGAGCAGTTCTTC. It specifies CASSSGQEQFF.

The chain has TRBV6-6 and TRBJ2-3; 8 nucleotides line up with TRBD2. V lost 0 bases and J lost 4; bases outside the gene matches: 6. The CDR3 has 16 amino acids. Germline assignment: CDR1 MNHNY and CDR2 SVGAGI (reference sequence). CDR3 loop: CASSYSLRGGPDTQYF. CDR3 DNA sequence: TGTGCCAGCAGTTACTCGCTCCGGGGGGGTCCAGATACGCAGTATTTT.

The V call is TRBV6-4, the J call TRBJ2-1; TRBD2 agrees at 12 bases. V shed 10 bases and J 4 bases; nucleotides not matched to a gene: 8. Germline V CDR1 and CDR2: MRHNA, SNTAGT. The CDR3 has 15 residues. The CDR3 DNA reads TGTGCCACCTCCCAACTAGCGGGGGGATACAATGAGCAGTTCTTC. It is translated as CATSQLAGGYNEQFF.

The V and J genes are TRBV5-1 and TRBJ2-5; TRBD1 matches 9 bases. This CDR3 spans 16 amino acids. Germline-derived CDR1 and CDR2 are SGHRS and YFSETQ. J gave up 4 bases and V 0 bases, and 7 bases lay outside the gene matches. CDR3 nucleotide sequence: TGCGCCAGCAGCTTGGCCCCGGGACAGGGAGGAGAGACCCAGTACTTC. Protein sequence: CASSLAPGQGGETQYF.

The chain has TRBV5-1 and TRBJ2-3, with 10 bases matching TRBD2. The CDR3 is 16 amino acids. CDR1 is SGHRS, CDR2 YFSETQ, per germline. The V segment lost 0 bases and the J segment 5 bases; nucleotides outside the gene matches: 6. The CDR3 coding sequence is TGCGCCAGCAGCTTGGGGCATAGCGGGGGGCTAGATACGCAGTATTTT. Translated, it gives CASSLGHSGGLDTQYF. The full variable domain, in which reference TRBV5-1 and TRBJ2-3 provide the parts outside the CDR3, is KAGVTQTPRYLIKTRGQQVTLSCSPISGHRSVSWYQQTPGQGLQFLFEYFSETQRNKGNFPGRFSGRQFSNSRSEMNVSTLELGDSALYLCASSLGHSGGLDTQYFGPGTRLTVL.

About this clone: The same CDR3 also results from other DNA sequences found in this sample. This sequence joins TRBV5-1 and TRBJ2-5; 7 bases agree with TRBD1. Looked up from germline, CDR1 is SGHRS and CDR2 is YFSETQ. The CDR3 contains 15 residues. J was trimmed by 5 bases and V by 4 bases; bases with no gene match: 11. The CDR3 DNA follows: TGCGCCAGCAGCCCATGGACAGGAGTGGGGGAGACCCAGTACTTC. This encodes CASSPWTGVGETQYF.

The chain joins TRBV19 to TRBJ2-2; 9 bases align to TRBD1. The germline V gene encodes CDR1 LNHDA and CDR2 SQIVND (reference sequence). The CDR3 loop spans 16 amino acids. Losses at the gene ends were 3 bases for V and 6 bases for J; bases not matched to a gene: 8. This chain's CDR3 is CASSMLGQGVAGELFF. The CDR3 nucleotides read TGTGCCAGTAGTATGTTGGGACAGGGTGTCGCCGGGGAGCTGTTTTTT.

V usage is TRBV11-2 and J usage is TRBJ2-7; D is perhaps TRBD2 (6 bases). V lost 5 bases and J lost 1, with 9 bases in between. CDR3 length equals 13 residues. CDR1 and CDR2 from the germline V gene are SGHAT and FQNNGV. This CDR3 reads CASSPGTSYEQYF. CDR3 DNA sequence: TGTGCCAGCAGCCCAGGGACTTCCTACGAGCAGTACTTC.

The chain uses TRBV6-6 and TRBJ2-7, with 10 bases identical to TRBD1. Trimming at V came to 4 bases and at J to 5 bases, leaving 8 bases not matched to a gene. Germline V gene data show CDR1 as MNHNY and CDR2 as SVGAGI (reference sequence). CDR3 length equals 15 residues. CDR3 in DNA: TGTGCCAGCAGTTCTCCGGGACAGGGGTTCAACGAGCAGTACTTC. Translating it yields CASSSPGQGFNEQYF.

V is TRBV2 and J is TRBJ2-3; weak D call: TRBD2 (5 bases). This CDR3 region has 14 residues. The germline V and J ends were trimmed by 1 base and 1 base, with 6 bases remaining between them. The V gene's germline CDR1 is SNHLY and CDR2 FYNNEI. CDR3: CASSEVGGTDTQYF. The CDR3 region has the DNA TGTGCCAGCAGTGAAGTCGGGGGCACAGATACGCAGTATTTT.

This chain links TRBV12-5 with TRBJ1-2; D is unclear. The CDR3 covers 16 residues. Trimming took 0 bases from V and 6 from J, leaving 17 bases between them. The V gene's germline CDR1 is LGHNT and CDR2 FRNRAP. CDR3 coding DNA: TGTGCTAGTGGTTTGGTACCCCCGGCGGGCATAGATGGCTACACCTTC. Translation gives CASGLVPPAGIDGYTF.

This clone has just a few counts. The V call is TRBV3-1 (or the pseudogene TRBV3-2), the J call TRBJ1-4; D may be TRBD1 (6 bases). The CDR3 consists of 16 residues. Trimming stripped 3 bases from V and 7 bases from J, with 18 bases between. Germline V gene sequence: CDR1 LGHDT, CDR2 YNNKEL (reference sequence). The CDR3 loop is CASSQRAGGAGEKLFF. In nucleotides, the CDR3 is TGTGCCAGCAGCCAGAGGGCGGGGGGCGCGGGTGAAAAACTGTTTTTT.

The rearrangement joins TRBV11-2 to TRBJ1-1; TRBD1 matches 7 bases. Germline CDR1 is SGHAT and CDR2 is FQNNGV. The ends lost 5 bases at V and 2 bases at J; junction bases unmatched: 8. The CDR3 spans 15 residues. The CDR3 region is CASSQLQGLNTEAFF. Here the CDR3 DNA reads TGTGCCAGCAGCCAACTACAGGGGCTCAACACTGAAGCTTTCTTT.

CDR3 DNA: TGCGCCAGCAGCCCCCTCCCGGGGAGCTCCTACGAGCAGTACTTC. Translating gives CASSPLPGSSYEQYF. The chain links TRBV5-1 to TRBJ2-7, with D maybe TRBD2 (5 bases). The CDR3 sequence is 15 residues long. The V end was cut by 4 bases, the J end by 0 bases, with 14 bases between. Germline assignment: CDR1 SGHRS and CDR2 YFSETQ. The full variable domain, its missing parts supplied by reference TRBV5-1 and TRBJ2-7, is KAGVTQTPRYLIKTRGQQVTLSCSPISGHRSVSWYQQTPGQGLQFLFEYFSETQRNKGNFPGRFSGRQFSNSRSEMNVSTLELGDSALYLCASSPLPGSSYEQYFGPGTRLTVT.

The chain combines TRBV29-1 with TRBJ1-1; D is undetermined. Germline-derived CDR1 and CDR2 are SQVTM and ANQGSEA. This CDR3 has 14 residues. Trimming left V 4 bases short and J 3 bases short, with 15 bases between. The CDR3 protein is CSVAKEVGDTEAFF. DNA for the CDR3: TGCAGCGTTGCCAAAGAGGTAGGAGACACTGAAGCTTTCTTT.

V usage is TRBV11-2 and J usage is TRBJ2-1; 13 bases match TRBD2. CDR3 length: 18 amino acids. After removal of 1 base from V and 7 bases from J, the junction contained 10 bases not matched to a gene. The V gene's germline CDR1 is SGHAT and CDR2 FQNNGV. The CDR3 nucleotides read TGTGCCAGCAGCTTAGGATGGTCTACTAGCGGGGGGGTAAATGAGCAGTTCTTC. Translated, it gives CASSLGWSTSGGVNEQFF.

V usage is TRBV18 and J usage is TRBJ1-4; 8 bases match TRBD1. This CDR3 has 15 residues. V was pared by 0 bases and J by 8 bases, with 5 bases of the junction left unmatched. Germline V gene sequence: CDR1 KGHSH, CDR2 LQKENI. The CDR3 bases are TGTGCCAGCTCACCACCTATGGACAGGGAAGAAAAACTGTTTTTT. This encodes CASSPPMDREEKLFF.

The chain uses TRBV24-1 and TRBJ2-7; TRBD2 agrees at 7 bases. V shed 10 bases, J shed 4 bases, and the junction held 12 bases outside the gene matches. The CDR3 spans 14 residues. Looked up from germline, CDR1 is KGHDR and CDR2 is SFDVKD. CDR3: CATSRGSGSYEQYF. In DNA form, the CDR3 reads TGTGCCACGTCGCGGGGGAGCGGGTCTTACGAGCAGTACTTC.

In regard to this clone: At the DNA level, this CDR3 is encoded by other sequences in the same sample as well. The chain has TRBV5-1 and TRBJ1-5; D might be TRBD1 (5 bases). Trimming pared 2 bases from V and 4 bases from J, leaving 7 bases between. CDR1 and CDR2 (germline): SGHRS, YFSETQ. This CDR3 region has 13 residues. The CDR3 loop reads CASSFGGNQPQHF. CDR3 sequence (DNA): TGCGCCAGCAGCTTCGGGGGAAATCAGCCCCAGCATTTT.

CDR3 sequence: CASSLVRSRGDIQYF. CDR3 nucleotides: TGTGCCAGCAGCTTAGTTCGATCACGGGGTGACATTCAGTACTTC. The rearrangement joins TRBV7-2 to TRBJ2-4, with D maybe TRBD2 (5 bases). Germline CDR1 reads SGHTA; CDR2 reads FQGNSA. This CDR3 region has 15 residues. Trimming removed 1 base from V and 8 bases from J, with 15 bases in between.

V and J are TRBV7-9 and TRBJ1-2; D unresolved. CDR1 is SEHNR and CDR2 is FQNEAQ in the germline V gene (reference sequence). This CDR3 spans 13 amino acids. The V end lost 3 bases, the J end lost 6 bases, and 11 bases lay between the germline ends. The CDR3 DNA reads as TGTGCCAGCAGCTTGGCCGCAGAGGATGGCTACACCTTC. Translation: CASSLAAEDGYTF.

This sequence joins TRBV19 and TRBJ1-2, with 8 bases that match TRBD1. The germline gives CDR1 LNHDA, CDR2 SQIVND (reference sequence). The V segment lost 4 bases and the J segment 6 bases; nucleotides outside the gene matches: 10. The length of the CDR3 is 15 residues. CDR3 loop: CASSRQGAKIDGYTF. CDR3 coding DNA: TGTGCCAGTAGTAGGCAGGGGGCGAAAATCGATGGCTACACCTTC.

The chain combines TRBV5-5 with TRBJ1-2, with TRBD1 matching over 7 bases. The CDR3 is 15 amino acids. Germline CDR1 reads SGHKS; CDR2 reads YYEKEE (reference sequence). The junction had 8 bases not matched to a gene; V was cut back by 4 bases and J by 2 bases. The chain's CDR3 is CASSPTGSGNYGYTF. CDR3 in DNA: TGTGCCAGCAGCCCGACAGGGTCGGGGAACTATGGCTACACCTTC.

This chain links TRBV5-8 with TRBJ2-5, with 12 bases that match TRBD2. Germline loops: CDR1 SGHTS, CDR2 YDEGEE. The J segment lost 2 bases and the V segment lost 0 bases, leaving 5 bases of the junction unmatched. This CDR3 spans 17 amino acids. CDR3 sequence (DNA): TGTGCCAGCAGCTTGGGACTAGCGGGGGCCACACAAGAGACCCAGTACTTC. Protein: CASSLGLAGATQETQYF.

The chain links TRBV5-5 to TRBJ1-1, with TRBD1 matching 8 bases. J lost 6 bases, V lost 3 bases, and 7 bases had no gene match. CDR1 and CDR2 from the germline V gene are SGHKS and YYEKEE (reference sequence). This CDR3 contains 14 residues. In DNA form, the CDR3 reads TGTGCCAGCAGCTCCTGGACAGGGAGGCCTGAAGCTTTCTTT. Translation gives CASSSWTGRPEAFF.

CDR3 in amino acids: CASSPLGGTSRRASYNEQFF. In nucleotides, the CDR3 is TGTGCCAGCAGCCCTCTCGGGGGGACAAGCCGGCGGGCCTCCTACAATGAGCAGTTCTTC. The rearrangement joins TRBV7-3 to TRBJ2-1; possible D gene TRBD2, 7 bases. Trimming took off 5 bases at V and 0 bases at J, with 26 bases between the two ends. CDR3 size: 20 residues. Germline V CDR1 and CDR2: SGHTA, FQGTGA.

The chain uses TRBV5-4 and TRBJ1-2; 7 positions agree with TRBD1. V lost 4 bases and J lost 6; bases outside the gene matches: 9. Germline V gives CDR1 SGHNT, CDR2 YYREEE (reference sequence). The CDR3 sequence is 14 residues long. CDR3 region: CASSTRTGLDGYTF. The CDR3, as DNA: TGTGCCAGCAGCACCCGGACAGGTTTGGATGGCTACACCTTC.

This clone was found once. The chain joins TRBV7-3 to TRBJ1-1, with D possibly being TRBD1 (5 bases). CDR1 and CDR2 from the germline V gene are SGHTA and FQGTGA. V was clipped by 4 bases and J by 0 bases, with 6 bases between them. The CDR3 runs to 13 residues. CDR3 in DNA: TGTGCCAGCAGCTCGACAGTGAACACTGAAGCTTTCTTT. It codes for CASSSTVNTEAFF.

This clone was recorded only once. The chain carries TRBV4-2 and TRBJ1-2; D gene unclear. Trimming shortened V by 3 bases and J by 2 bases, and 13 bases separated the two germline ends. The CDR3 length is 15 residues. CDR1 LGHNA and CDR2 YNFKEQ come from the germline V gene. The CDR3 DNA reads TGTGCCAGCAGCCAGTCAGCGAGGGTCAACTATGGCTACACCTTC. It yields the protein CASSQSARVNYGYTF.